The 10 T cell receptor beta chains given below trace back to one sample, sequenced in a study of T cells in Graves' hyperthyroidism and ophthalmopathy (dated by TCRdb to between 2018 and 2020). Libraries were prepared through multiplex PCR. The sequencer was an Illumina HiSeq 2000. The TCR beta CDR3 regions were amplified from RNA transcripts. The first round of RT-PCR for the TCR CDR3 was performed with the HTBI primer set and the Qiagen OneStep RT-PCR kit. TCRdb trimmed the raw reads at Q25, called clones with MiXCR and kept productive beta chains. Entries are consolidated by CDR3 protein sequence, retaining the most common genes and DNA. A total of more than 500,000 distinct CDR3 sequences appear in this sample, 15% to 20% of them only once. The ten largest clonotypes hold 3.8% of the sample. The sequencing sample was made of blood. Every receptor here comes from a woman aged 25-40 years with Graves' hyperthyroidism.

This clonotype was seen more than once but under ten times. The genes are TRBV29-1 and TRBJ2-2; tentative D call: TRBD2 (6 bases). The V gene's germline CDR1 is SQVTM and CDR2 ANQGSEA. V was pared by 6 bases and J by 1 base, with 12 bases between. This CDR3 contains 14 residues. CDR3: CSVSGAQNTGELFF. The CDR3 bases are TGCAGCGTATCGGGAGCCCAGAACACCGGGGAGCTGTTTTTT.

This clonotype was seen a handful of times. The chain carries TRBV6-6 and TRBJ1-3; no clear D. Germline CDR1 MNHNY, CDR2 SVGAGI (reference sequence). CDR3 length: 17 residues. The V end was cut by 0 bases, the J end by 0 bases, with 12 bases between. The CDR3 sequence: CASSYSPTLSSGNTIYF. The CDR3 DNA sequence: TGTGCCAGCAGTTACTCCCCGACTCTGAGCTCTGGAAACACCATATATTTT.

The V and J genes are TRBV28 and TRBJ1-3; D remains ambiguous. This CDR3 has 16 amino acids. The germline V and J ends were trimmed by 3 bases and 3 bases, with 15 bases remaining between them. Germline V lookup: CDR1 MDHEN, CDR2 SYDVKM. This CDR3 is CASSLTPLVDGNTIYF. The CDR3 DNA reads TGTGCCAGCAGTTTGACCCCTCTTGTAGATGGAAACACCATATATTTT.

This clonotype was seen repeatedly, ten times or more. The chain combines TRBV7-9 with TRBJ2-1, with 8 nucleotides matching TRBD2. CDR1 is SEHNR, CDR2 FQNEAQ, per germline (reference sequence). This CDR3 spans 16 amino acids. V shed 5 bases and J 3 bases; nucleotides not matched to a gene: 9. CDR3: CASSAVGLVVYNEQFF. CDR3 in DNA: TGTGCCAGCAGCGCCGTGGGACTAGTTGTCTACAATGAGCAGTTCTTC.

This clonotype was counted many times. This chain connects TRBV18 to TRBJ2-1, with D hard to call. Germline CDR1 KGHSH, CDR2 LQKENI. CDR3 length: 16 amino acids. Trimming stripped 6 bases from V and 1 base from J, with 16 bases between. The CDR3 bases are TGTGCCAGCTCTCCTCGCCCAGTAGCATCCTACAATGAGCAGTTCTTC. Its protein product is CASSPRPVASYNEQFF.

The chain has TRBV7-9 and TRBJ1-2; D is uncertain. Trimming stripped 5 bases from V and 8 bases from J, with 12 bases between. Per germline, CDR1 SEHNR and CDR2 FQNEAQ (reference sequence). This CDR3 has 12 amino acids. The CDR3, as DNA: TGTGCCAGCAGCGTGCCAACTGGGGGCTACACCTTC. Protein: CASSVPTGGYTF.

This clonotype was seen at least ten times. V and J are TRBV20-1 and TRBJ2-1; D might be TRBD2 (5 bases). CDR1 and CDR2 from the germline V gene are DFQATT and SNEGSKA (reference sequence). Trimming shortened V by 5 bases and J by 9 bases, and 14 bases separated the two germline ends. CDR3 length: 12 amino acids. CDR3 in amino acids: CSASRPSFEQFF. The CDR3 DNA sequence: TGCAGTGCTTCCCGCCCTAGCTTTGAGCAGTTCTTC.

The chain employs TRBV19 and TRBJ2-2; no definite D call. The CDR3 contains 15 residues. V lost 8 bases and J 9 bases, leaving 22 bases between the germline ends. The V gene's germline CDR1 is LNHDA and CDR2 SQIVND (reference sequence). The CDR3 DNA follows: TGTGCCAGTCTGCCTGGCCTTCCCCGACCGTGGGAGCTGTTTTTT. It codes for CASLPGLPRPWELFF.

V gene TRBV7-2 combines with J gene TRBJ2-7; 10 bases line up with TRBD1. V was clipped by 3 bases and J by 4 bases; unmatched bases: 15. Germline V gives CDR1 SGHTA, CDR2 FQGNSA. The CDR3 sequence is 18 residues long. The CDR3 DNA sequence: TGTGCCAGCAGCTTCCCCGGGACAGGGGAGGGGGTTCCTTACGAGCAGTACTTC. Encoded protein: CASSFPGTGEGVPYEQYF.

The gene calls are TRBV6-9 and TRBJ2-2; 9 bases match TRBD2. The germline V gene has CDR1 MNHGY and CDR2 SVAAGI. Unmatched junction bases numbered 29, after V lost 1 base and J lost 5 bases. This CDR3 is 24 amino acids long. CDR3 sequence reads: CASSYLGRFFRPGLAFEGTGELFF. The CDR3, as DNA: TGTGCCAGCAGTTATTTGGGTCGGTTCTTTCGGCCGGGACTAGCCTTCGAGGGGACCGGGGAGCTGTTTTTT.